Presented here are 13 T cell receptor beta chains from one specimen sequenced in a study of blood T cell repertoires in COVID-19. Produced via immunoSEQ multiplex PCR; TCRdb's table is partial and in-frame only. Counted here are some 44,000 clones, around 92% occurring once; the ten biggest clones make up 12%. The sequenced sample consisted of peripheral blood. The source of these receptors is a human donor in a cohort sampled during active COVID-19.

The gene calls are TRBV2 and TRBJ2-1, with 7 nucleotides matching TRBD2. This CDR3 has 13 amino acids. Germline trimming cut 5 bases from V and 10 bases from J; bases unmatched to any gene: 8. Germline assignment: CDR1 SNHLY and CDR2 FYNNEI. CDR3 coding DNA: TGTGCCAGCAGTCCAGGACTAGTTGGCGAGCAGTTCTTC. Its protein product is CASSPGLVGEQFF. The complete variable domain, with remaining parts taken from reference TRBV2 and TRBJ2-1, reads EPEVTQTPSHQVTQMGQEVILRCVPISNHLYFYWYRQILGQKVEFLVSFYNNEISEKSEIFDDQFSVERPDGSNFTLKIRSTKLEDSAMYFCASSPGLVGEQFFGPGTRLTVL.

This clone was counted a single time. CDR3 coding DNA: TGTGCCAGCGGGGAGGGACCGAACACTGAAGCTTTCTTT. Translating gives CASGEGPNTEAFF. V is TRBV9 and J is TRBJ1-1, with D possibly being TRBD1 (5 bases). CDR3 length equals 13 residues. CDR1 and CDR2 from the germline V gene are SGDLS and YYNGEE. Trimming took off 7 bases at V and 1 base at J, with 11 bases between the two ends. Full variable domain (missing parts from reference TRBV9 and TRBJ1-1): DSGVTQTPKHLITATGQRVTLRCSPRSGDLSVYWYQQSLDQGLQFLIQYYNGEERAKGNILERFSAQQFPDLHSELNLSSLELGDSALYFCASGEGPNTEAFFGQGTRLTVV.

The gene calls are TRBV2 and TRBJ2-7; no clear D gene. This CDR3 contains 11 residues. Trimming shortened V by 6 bases and J by 4 bases, and 7 bases separated the two germline ends. In germline, CDR1 is SNHLY, CDR2 FYNNEI. Here the CDR3 DNA reads TGTGCCAGCAGCGGCAGGTACGAGCAGTACTTC. It encodes CASSGRYEQYF.

This clone was seen only once. The J gene is TRBJ2-6, the V gene TRBV19; D possibly corresponds to TRBD2 (5 bases). The CDR3 runs to 15 residues. V was trimmed by 3 bases and J by 6 bases, leaving 12 bases between them. CDR1 LNHDA and CDR2 SQIVND come from the germline V gene (reference sequence). The CDR3 coding sequence is TGTGCCAGTAGTATTCGAGGGTCCGTGGCCAACGTCCTGACTTTC. It translates to CASSIRGSVANVLTF.

The CDR3 DNA sequence: TGCAGCGTTGAAGACAGGGGGAGGGAAAAACTGTTTTTT. Amino acids: CSVEDRGREKLFF. The chain employs TRBV29-1 and TRBJ1-4; 7 bases map to TRBD1. CDR1 is SQVTM, CDR2 ANQGSEA, per germline. Trimming removed 0 bases from V and 8 bases from J; junction bases left unmatched: 3. The CDR3 is 13 residues long.

The chain recombines TRBV4-1 with TRBJ1-4; D is possibly TRBD1 (6 bases). Germline V gene lookup returns CDR1 MGHRA and CDR2 YSYEKL. This CDR3 comprises 15 residues. Trimming pared 4 bases from V and 5 bases from J, leaving 14 bases between. The CDR3 coding sequence is TGCGCCAGCAGCCTCCAAGGGGGAAGGAATGAAAAACTGTTTTTT. This gives the protein CASSLQGGRNEKLFF.

The gene calls are TRBV5-1 and TRBJ1-1, with 9 bases aligning to TRBD1. This CDR3 is 14 amino acids long. The germline gives CDR1 SGHRS, CDR2 YFSETQ. V lost 3 bases, J lost 1 base, and 1 base stayed unmatched. The CDR3 sequence: CASSYRGRNTEAFF. CDR3 sequence (DNA): TGCGCCAGCAGCTACAGGGGGCGGAACACTGAAGCTTTCTTT.

This rearrangement joins TRBV29-1 to TRBJ1-1; D gene unclear. The V end lost 5 bases, the J end lost 4 bases, and 11 bases lay between the germline ends. Per the germline V gene, CDR1 is SQVTM and CDR2 is ANQGSEA. The CDR3 covers 12 residues. The CDR3 nucleotides read TGCAGCGTTTCATCAGGAGGCACTGAAGCTTTCTTT. Protein: CSVSSGGTEAFF.

The chain uses TRBV7-8 and TRBJ1-2; D not resolved. V lost 3 bases and J lost 7, with 12 bases in between. The CDR3 consists of 13 residues. Looked up from germline, CDR1 is SGHVS and CDR2 is FQNEAQ. CDR3 DNA sequence: TGTGCCAGCAGCTTTAGTAGCTTGGTTGGCTACACCTTC. This encodes CASSFSSLVGYTF.

This clone was seen once. This rearrangement joins TRBV29-1 to TRBJ2-7; D unresolved. The CDR3 covers 13 residues. Trimming stripped 4 bases from V and 7 bases from J, with 17 bases between. Germline CDR1 SQVTM, CDR2 ANQGSEA. The CDR3 loop reads CSVVRVIGEEQYF. The CDR3 DNA is TGCAGCGTTGTTCGTGTTATCGGAGAAGAGCAGTACTTC.

The V gene is TRBV5-1, the J gene TRBJ1-6, with TRBD1 matching over 8 bases. Germline CDR1 reads SGHRS; CDR2 reads YFSETQ. V was clipped by 0 bases and J by 9 bases; unmatched bases: 5. The CDR3 consists of 15 residues. The CDR3, as DNA: TGCGCCAGCAGCTTGGTGTGGACAGGGACTTCACCCCTCCACTTT. Its translation: CASSLVWTGTSPLHF.

This chain links TRBV7-2 with TRBJ1-5; D not resolved. V lost 2 bases to trimming and J lost 3 bases, with 5 bases between them. CDR3 length: 13 amino acids. Germline V gene data show CDR1 as SGHTA and CDR2 as FQGNSA. In DNA form, the CDR3 reads TGTGCCAGCAGCTTAACTGCCAATCAGCCCCAGCATTTT. Its protein product is CASSLTANQPQHF.

This clone appeared once. The chain employs TRBV5-5 and TRBJ2-2; D might be TRBD2 (5 bases). The CDR3 consists of 16 residues. Germline lookup yields CDR1 SGHKS and CDR2 YYEKEE (reference sequence). V lost 0 bases and J 5 bases, leaving 14 bases between the germline ends. CDR3 in DNA: TGTGCCAGCAGCTTGGTAGTATCGGGGAGAACCGGGGAGCTGTTTTTT. Translated, it gives CASSLVVSGRTGELFF.